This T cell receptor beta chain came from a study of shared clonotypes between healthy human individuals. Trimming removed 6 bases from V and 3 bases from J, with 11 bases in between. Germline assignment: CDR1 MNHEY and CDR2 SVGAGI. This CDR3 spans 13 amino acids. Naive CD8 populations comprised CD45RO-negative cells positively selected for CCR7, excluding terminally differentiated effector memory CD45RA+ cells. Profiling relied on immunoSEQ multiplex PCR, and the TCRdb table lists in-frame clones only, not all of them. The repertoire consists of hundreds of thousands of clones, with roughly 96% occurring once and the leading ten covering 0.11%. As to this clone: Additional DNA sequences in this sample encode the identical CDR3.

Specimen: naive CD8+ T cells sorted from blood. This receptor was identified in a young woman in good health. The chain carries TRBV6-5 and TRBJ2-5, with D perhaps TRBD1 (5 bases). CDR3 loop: CASSLDREETQYF. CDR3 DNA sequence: TGTGCCAGCAGCCTTGACAGAGAAGAGACCCAGTACTTC.